The clone carrying this T cell receptor (beta chain) occurred once. These data belong to a study of blood T cell repertoires in COVID-19. Germline V gene sequence: CDR1 MGHRA, CDR2 YSYEKL. The CDR3 runs to 14 residues. V lost 2 bases to trimming and J lost 3 bases, with 7 bases between them. Generated by immunoSEQ multiplex PCR, the TCRdb table keeps only in-frame clones and is missing some. The sample holds a few hundred thousand clones, roughly 82% seen once. The specimen was peripheral blood. J is TRBJ2-2 and V is TRBV4-1; D may be TRBD1 (6 bases). This TCR was sampled from a woman aged 50 to 65 with acute or convalescent COVID-19. In nucleotides, the CDR3 is TGCGCCAGCAGCCAACGACAGGACACCGGGGAGCTGTTTTTT. It specifies CASSQRQDTGELFF.